These 3 T cell receptor beta chains share one sample of origin, sequenced in a study of T cells after yellow fever vaccination. TCRdb redid the calling of the 5' RACE reads with MiXCR, one entry per CDR3 protein. The sample includes around 140,000 distinct CDR3 sequences, about 6.9% seen only once; the top ten take more than 0.55%. Sequencing was performed on CD4+ T cells sorted from PBMCs, taken 10 days after the yellow fever booster vaccination. The source is a man aged 30 to 45 who received the YFV17D yellow fever vaccine.

There are many counts of this clonotype. V is TRBV7-2 and J is TRBJ2-5; D is possibly TRBD1 (5 bases). V lost 7 bases and J lost 2, with 11 bases in between. The germline gives CDR1 SGHTA, CDR2 FQGNSA. The CDR3 runs to 13 residues. The CDR3 protein is CASMHRFQETQYF. The CDR3 bases are TGTGCCAGCATGCACAGGTTTCAAGAGACCCAGTACTTC.

This clonotype showed up many times. The CDR3, as DNA: TGTGCCAGCAACCGGGGGACAGGGAATTCACCCCTCCACTTT. Amino acids: CASNRGTGNSPLHF. The V call is TRBV7-2, the J call TRBJ1-6; 9 nucleotides match TRBD1. CDR3 size: 14 residues. V shed 7 bases, J shed 7 bases, and the junction held 5 bases outside the gene matches. CDR1 is SGHTA, CDR2 FQGNSA, per germline.

This clonotype has a handful of counts. This chain uses TRBV29-1 with TRBJ2-3; D possibly corresponds to TRBD2 (6 bases). The CDR3 is 12 residues long. Deletions cut 5 bases from V and 3 bases from J, with 9 bases between. Germline CDR1 reads SQVTM; CDR2 reads ANQGSEA. CDR3 nucleotide sequence: TGCAGCGTTCGGGACTTAACAGATACGCAGTATTTT. Its translation: CSVRDLTDTQYF.